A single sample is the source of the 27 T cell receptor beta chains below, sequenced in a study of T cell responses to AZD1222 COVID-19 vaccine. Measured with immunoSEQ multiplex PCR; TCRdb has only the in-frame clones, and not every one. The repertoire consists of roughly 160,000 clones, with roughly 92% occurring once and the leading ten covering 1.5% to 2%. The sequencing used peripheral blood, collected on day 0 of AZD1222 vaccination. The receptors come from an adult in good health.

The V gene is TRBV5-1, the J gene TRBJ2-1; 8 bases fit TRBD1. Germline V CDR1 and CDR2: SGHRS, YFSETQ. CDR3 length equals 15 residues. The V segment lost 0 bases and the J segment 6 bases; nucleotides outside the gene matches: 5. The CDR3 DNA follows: TGCGCCAGCAGCTTGGCCCAGGGGGCTTTCAATGAGCAGTTCTTC. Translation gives CASSLAQGAFNEQFF.

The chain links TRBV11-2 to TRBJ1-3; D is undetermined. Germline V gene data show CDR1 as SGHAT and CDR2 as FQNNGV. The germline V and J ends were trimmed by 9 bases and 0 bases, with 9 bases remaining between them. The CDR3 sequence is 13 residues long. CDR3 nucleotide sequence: TGTGCCAGTAGGCAGAGCTCTGGAAACACCATATATTTT. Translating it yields CASRQSSGNTIYF.

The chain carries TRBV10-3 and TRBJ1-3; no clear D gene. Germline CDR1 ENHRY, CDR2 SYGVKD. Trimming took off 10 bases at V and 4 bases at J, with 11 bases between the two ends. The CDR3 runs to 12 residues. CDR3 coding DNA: TGTGCCACCGGAGAGAAGGGAAACACCATATATTTT. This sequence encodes CATGEKGNTIYF.

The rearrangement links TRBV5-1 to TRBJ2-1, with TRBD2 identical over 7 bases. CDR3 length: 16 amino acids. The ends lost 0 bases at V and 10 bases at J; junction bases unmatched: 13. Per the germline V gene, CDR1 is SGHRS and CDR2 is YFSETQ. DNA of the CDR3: TGCGCCAGCAGCTTGGCTAGCGGTACTCTGGTACGGGAGCAGTTCTTC. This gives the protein CASSLASGTLVREQFF.

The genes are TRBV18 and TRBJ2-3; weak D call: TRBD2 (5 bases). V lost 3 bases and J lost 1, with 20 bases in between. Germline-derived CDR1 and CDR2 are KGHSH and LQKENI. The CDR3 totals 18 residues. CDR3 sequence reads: CASSPRGGSPSGTDTQYF. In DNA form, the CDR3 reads TGTGCCAGCTCACCCCGAGGTGGGAGTCCTTCCGGCACAGATACGCAGTATTTT.

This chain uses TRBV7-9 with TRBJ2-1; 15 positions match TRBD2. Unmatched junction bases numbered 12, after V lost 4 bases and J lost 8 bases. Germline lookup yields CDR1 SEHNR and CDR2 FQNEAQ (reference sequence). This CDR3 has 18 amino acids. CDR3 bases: TGTGCCAGCAGCTCCCTCCGCGGACTAGCGGGAGGGTTGGATGAGCAGTTCTTC. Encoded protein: CASSSLRGLAGGLDEQFF.

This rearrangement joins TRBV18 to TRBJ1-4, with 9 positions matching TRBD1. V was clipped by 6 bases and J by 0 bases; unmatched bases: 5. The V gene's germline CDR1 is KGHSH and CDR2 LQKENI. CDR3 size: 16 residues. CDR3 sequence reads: CASSTRQGATNEKLFF. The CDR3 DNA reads TGTGCCAGCTCGACAAGACAGGGGGCAACTAATGAAAAACTGTTTTTT.

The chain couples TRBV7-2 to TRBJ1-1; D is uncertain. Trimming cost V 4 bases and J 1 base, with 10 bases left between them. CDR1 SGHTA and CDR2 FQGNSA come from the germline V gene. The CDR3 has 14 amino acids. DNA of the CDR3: TGTGCCAGCAGCTCCTCCCGGAGGAACACTGAAGCTTTCTTT. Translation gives CASSSSRRNTEAFF.

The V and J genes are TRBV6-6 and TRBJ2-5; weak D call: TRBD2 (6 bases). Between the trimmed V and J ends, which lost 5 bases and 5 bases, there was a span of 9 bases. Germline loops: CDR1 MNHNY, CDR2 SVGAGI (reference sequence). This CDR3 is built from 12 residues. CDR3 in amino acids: CASSPGAETQYF. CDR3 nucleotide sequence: TGTGCCAGCAGTCCGGGAGCGGAGACCCAGTACTTC.

DNA for the CDR3: TGTGCCAGCAGAACGAACAGGGAACGTCGGGAAAAACTGTTTTTT. This sequence encodes CASRTNRERREKLFF. This chain joins TRBV6-5 and TRBJ1-4; possibly TRBD1 for D (6 bases). The germline gives CDR1 MNHEY, CDR2 SVGAGI. V was pared by 6 bases and J by 8 bases, with 19 bases between. The CDR3 loop spans 15 amino acids.

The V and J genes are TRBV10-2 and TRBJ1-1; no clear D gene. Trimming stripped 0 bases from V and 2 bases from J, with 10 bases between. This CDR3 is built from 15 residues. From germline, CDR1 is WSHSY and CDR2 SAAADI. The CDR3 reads CASSESPGLNTEAFF. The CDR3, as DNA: TGCGCCAGCAGTGAGTCGCCAGGTCTTAACACTGAAGCTTTCTTT.

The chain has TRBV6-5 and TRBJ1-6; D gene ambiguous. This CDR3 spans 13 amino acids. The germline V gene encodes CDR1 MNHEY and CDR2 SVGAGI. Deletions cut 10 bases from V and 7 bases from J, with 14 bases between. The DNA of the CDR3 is TGTGCCACCCTTTGGGGTGCAAATTCACCCCTCCACTTT. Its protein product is CATLWGANSPLHF.

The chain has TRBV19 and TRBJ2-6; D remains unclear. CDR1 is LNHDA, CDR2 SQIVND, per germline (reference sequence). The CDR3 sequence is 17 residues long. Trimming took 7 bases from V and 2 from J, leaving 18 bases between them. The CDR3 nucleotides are TGTGCCAGTACTCCGTCCGGACGGTTCCCTGGGGCCAACGTCCTGACTTTC. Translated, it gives CASTPSGRFPGANVLTF.

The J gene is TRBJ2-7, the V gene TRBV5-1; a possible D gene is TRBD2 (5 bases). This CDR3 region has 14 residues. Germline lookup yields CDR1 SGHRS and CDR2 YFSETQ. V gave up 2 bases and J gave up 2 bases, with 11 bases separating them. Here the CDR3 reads CASSLDGVAYEQYF. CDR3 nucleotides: TGCGCCAGCAGCTTAGACGGGGTGGCCTACGAGCAGTACTTC.

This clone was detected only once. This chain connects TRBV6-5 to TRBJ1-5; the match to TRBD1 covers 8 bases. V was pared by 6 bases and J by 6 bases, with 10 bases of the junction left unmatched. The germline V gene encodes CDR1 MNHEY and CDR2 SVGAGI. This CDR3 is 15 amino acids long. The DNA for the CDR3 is TGTGCCAGCAGCCCGGACAGGGTAGTTGTTCAGCCCCAGCATTTT. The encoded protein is CASSPDRVVVQPQHF.

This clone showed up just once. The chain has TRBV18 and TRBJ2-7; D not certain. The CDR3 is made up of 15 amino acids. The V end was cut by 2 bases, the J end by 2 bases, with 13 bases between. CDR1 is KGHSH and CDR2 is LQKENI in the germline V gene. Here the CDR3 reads CASSPVENPAYEQYF. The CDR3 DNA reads TGTGCCAGCTCACCAGTTGAAAACCCGGCCTACGAGCAGTACTTC.

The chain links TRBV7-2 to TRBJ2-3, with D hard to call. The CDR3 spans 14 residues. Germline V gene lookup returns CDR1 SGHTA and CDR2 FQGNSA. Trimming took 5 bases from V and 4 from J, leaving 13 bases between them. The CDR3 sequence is CASSPGPGPDTQYF. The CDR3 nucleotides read TGTGCCAGCAGCCCTGGACCGGGCCCAGATACGCAGTATTTT.

The chain's CDR3 is CASSSGQGWITEAFF. CDR3 in DNA: TGTGCCAGCAGTTCGGGACAGGGCTGGATCACTGAAGCTTTCTTT. The J gene is TRBJ1-1, the V gene TRBV27; 9 bases align to TRBD1. There are 15 residues in the CDR3. Germline trimming cut 4 bases from V and 4 bases from J; bases unmatched to any gene: 7. The germline V gene encodes CDR1 MNHEY and CDR2 SMNVEV (reference sequence).

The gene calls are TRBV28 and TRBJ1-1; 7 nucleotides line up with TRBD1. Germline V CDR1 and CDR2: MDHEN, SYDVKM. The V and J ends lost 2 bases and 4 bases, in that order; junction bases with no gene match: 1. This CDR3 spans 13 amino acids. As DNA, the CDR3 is TGTGCCAGCAGTTTAGAGGGGGCCACTGAAGCTTTCTTT. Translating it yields CASSLEGATEAFF.

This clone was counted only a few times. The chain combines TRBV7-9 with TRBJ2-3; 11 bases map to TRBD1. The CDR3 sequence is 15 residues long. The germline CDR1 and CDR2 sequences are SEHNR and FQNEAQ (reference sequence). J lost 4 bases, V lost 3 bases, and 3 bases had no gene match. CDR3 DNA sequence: TGTGCCAGCAGCTTTGGGACAGGGGGTCCAGATACGCAGTATTTT. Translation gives CASSFGTGGPDTQYF.

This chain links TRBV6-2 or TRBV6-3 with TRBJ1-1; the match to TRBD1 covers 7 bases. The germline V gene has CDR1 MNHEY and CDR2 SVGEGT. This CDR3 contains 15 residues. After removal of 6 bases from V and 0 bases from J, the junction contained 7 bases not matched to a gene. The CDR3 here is CASSPRQGMNTEAFF. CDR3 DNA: TGTGCCAGCAGCCCAAGACAGGGAATGAACACTGAAGCTTTCTTT.

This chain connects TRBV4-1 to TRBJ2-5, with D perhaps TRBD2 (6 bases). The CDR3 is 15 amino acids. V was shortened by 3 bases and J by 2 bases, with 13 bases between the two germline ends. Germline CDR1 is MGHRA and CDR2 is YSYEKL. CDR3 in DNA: TGCGCCAGCAGCCAGAGCGGGCGTACACAAGAGACCCAGTACTTC. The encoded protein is CASSQSGRTQETQYF.

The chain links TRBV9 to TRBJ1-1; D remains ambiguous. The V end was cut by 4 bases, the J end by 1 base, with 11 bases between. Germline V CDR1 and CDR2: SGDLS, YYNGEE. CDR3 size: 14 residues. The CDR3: CASSPPSSNTEAFF. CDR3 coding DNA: TGTGCCAGCAGCCCTCCCTCTTCGAACACTGAAGCTTTCTTT.

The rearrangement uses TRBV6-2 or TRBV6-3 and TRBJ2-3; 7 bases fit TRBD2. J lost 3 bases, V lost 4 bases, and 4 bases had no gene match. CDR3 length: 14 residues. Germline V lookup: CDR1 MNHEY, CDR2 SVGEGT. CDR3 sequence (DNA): TGTGCCAGCAGTTGGACGCGGGGGACAGATACGCAGTATTTT. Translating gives CASSWTRGTDTQYF.

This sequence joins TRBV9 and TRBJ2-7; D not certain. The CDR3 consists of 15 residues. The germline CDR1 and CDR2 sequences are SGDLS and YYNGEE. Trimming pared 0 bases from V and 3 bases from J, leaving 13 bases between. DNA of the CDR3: TGTGCCAGCAGCGTAGGTCCCCAGACGCGCTACGAGCAGTACTTC. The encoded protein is CASSVGPQTRYEQYF.

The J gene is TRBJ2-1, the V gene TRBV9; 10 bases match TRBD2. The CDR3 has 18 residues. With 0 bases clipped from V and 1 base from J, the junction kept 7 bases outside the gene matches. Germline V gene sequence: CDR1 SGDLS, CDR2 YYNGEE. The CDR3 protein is CASSVGFKAGGSYNEQFF. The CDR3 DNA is TGTGCCAGCAGCGTAGGGTTTAAAGCGGGGGGGTCCTACAATGAGCAGTTCTTC. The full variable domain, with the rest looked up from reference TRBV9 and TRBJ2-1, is DSGVTQTPKHLITATGQRVTLRCSPRSGDLSVYWYQQSLDQGLQFLIQYYNGEERAKGNILERFSAQQFPDLHSELNLSSLELGDSALYFCASSVGFKAGGSYNEQFFGPGTRLTVL.

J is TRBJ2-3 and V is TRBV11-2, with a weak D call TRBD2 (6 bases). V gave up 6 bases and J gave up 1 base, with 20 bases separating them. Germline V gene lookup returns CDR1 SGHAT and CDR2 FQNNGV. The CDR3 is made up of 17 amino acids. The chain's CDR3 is CASSFRDSFYRTDTQYF. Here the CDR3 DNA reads TGTGCCAGCAGTTTTCGGGACTCATTTTATCGCACAGATACGCAGTATTTT.